The clone carrying this T cell receptor (beta chain) appeared once. The antigen is undetermined. Nominally healthy donors provided the samples, though records likely missed some immune exposures. This CDR3 comprises 17 residues. The V gene's germline CDR1 is SGHTA and CDR2 FQGTGA. With V trimmed by 5 bases and J by 5 bases, 11 bases remained unmatched. This entry comes from a study of cytomegalovirus exposure and HLA in healthy donors. Study information: Of roughly 360 genotyped donors, 81% grouped in the Caucasian-associated ancestry cluster.

The PCR ran on 60 Vbeta and 13 Jbeta primers. Measured with immunoSEQ multiplex PCR; TCRdb has only the in-frame clones, and not every one. In the table there are some 130,000 clones, about four fifths of which are singletons. Study-wide results and caveats: Being productive about 90% or about 30% of the time was typical of most TCR beta V segments in an earlier analysis. Most CMV-associated TCR beta chains were later found to appear HLA-restricted.

The TCR was taken from a man aged 30 to 39 in good health. The rearrangement links TRBV7-3 to TRBJ2-7, with TRBD2 matching 14 bases. Sequencing was performed on PBMCs. The CDR3 nucleotides are TGTGCCAGCAGCCCACTGGGACTAGCGGGAGCGGGAGACGAGCAGTACTTC. Its translation: CASSPLGLAGAGDEQYF. The variable domain in full, with the rest retrieved from reference TRBV7-3 and TRBJ2-7, is GAGVSQTPSNKVTEKGKYVELRCDPISGHTALYWYRQSLGQGPEFLIYFQGTGAADDSGLPNDRFFAVRPEGSVSTLKIQRTERGDSAVYLCASSPLGLAGAGDEQYFGPGTRLTVT.